The 2 T cell receptor beta chains below were found in one sample sequenced in a study of shared clonotypes between healthy human individuals (dated by TCRdb to the early 2020s). The method was the immunoSEQ multiplex PCR assay. As stored in TCRdb, this immuneACCESS dataset retains in-frame rearrangements with V and J assigned. A fraction of the clones does not appear; measured against another copy, unresolved V genes explain less than half of the discrepancy, and the remainder lacks a known reason. For this sample there are 450,000 to 500,000 clones; roughly 80% appear just once. The ten most abundant clones make up 9.5% to 15% of the sample. Sequenced input: PBMCs. These TCRs come from a woman aged 40 to 50 in good health. Some clones in this sample may be carry-over from other donors' samples.

Notes on this clone: The likely explanation is a read error, given a far larger clone one base away. The sample has other DNA sequences that encode this CDR3 too. The rearrangement links TRBV28 to TRBJ1-2, with 7 nucleotides matching TRBD1. The CDR3 is 13 amino acids. Germline assignment: CDR1 MDHEN and CDR2 SYDVKM. V was pared by 6 bases and J by 4 bases, with 5 bases of the junction left unmatched. The CDR3 region is CASRTGPAYGYTF. CDR3 in DNA: TGTGCCAGCAGGACAGGGCCAGCCTATGGCTACACCTTC.

The chain recombines TRBV7-9 with TRBJ1-3; no clear D. CDR1 is SEHNR and CDR2 is FQNEAQ in the germline V gene (reference sequence). Trimming pared 5 bases from V and 7 bases from J, leaving 9 bases between. The CDR3 runs to 12 residues. This CDR3 reads CASSLGRNTIYF. The CDR3 DNA reads TGTGCCAGCAGCCTTGGACGGAACACCATATATTTT. Variable domain in full (rest from reference TRBV7-9 and TRBJ1-3): DTGVSQNPRHKITKRGQNVTFRCDPISEHNRLYWYRQTLGQGPEFLTYFQNEAQLEKSRLLSDRFSAERPKGSFSTLEIQRTEQGDSAMYLCASSLGRNTIYFGEGSWLTVV.